This record covers a single T cell receptor beta chain. The antigen is unknown. The data were obtained in a study of OX40 agonist ivuxolimab in advanced cancers. Findings and caveats of the study: Clonal expansion among partial responders at 0.1-3.0 mg/kg ranked near the lowest. Antigens targeted by the expanded peripheral T cells were not determined.

Clones were read by immunoSEQ multiplex PCR, and TCRdb kept only the in-frame ones, dropping some. The table lists fewer than 30,000 clones, approximately 93% of them singletons. Per the germline V gene, CDR1 is SGHKS and CDR2 is YYEKEE (reference sequence). Trimming pared 1 base from V and 4 bases from J, leaving 9 bases between. This CDR3 is 14 amino acids long. The chain carries TRBV5-5 and TRBJ1-5; maybe TRBD1 (5 bases). Here the sequenced sample was CD4+ or CD8+ T cells sorted from blood, taken in a trial of the OX40 agonist ivuxolimab. The sequence derives from an adult with an advanced solid tumor such as melanoma, head and neck, liver or kidney cancer. CDR3 sequence: CASSLPAGNQPQHF. CDR3 nucleotides: TGTGCCAGCAGCTTGCCAGCAGGGAATCAGCCCCAGCATTTT.